This TCR beta chain emerged from a study of beta chain features in type 1 diabetes. The study, taken as a whole, reports: The study found fewer insertions and more deletions at VDJ junctions in type 1 diabetes patients.

The isolated RNA, all of it, was reverse transcribed, so expressed TCRB transcripts were what got sequenced. Sequenced naive, central memory and regulatory T cell samples produced an average of around 4 million reads. The table came from immunoSEQ multiplex PCR; TCRdb's copy has only in-frame clones and leaves some out. The sample holds 810,000 or so clones, roughly a sixth seen once. Only one heparinised blood draw was taken per donor, and its volume averaged about 120 mL. CD45RO/CCR7/CD25/CD127/CD95/CD27 sorting isolated CD4+ naive, central memory, regulatory and stem cell-like memory cells. The V end was cut by 0 bases, the J end by 4 bases, with 4 bases between. This CDR3 spans 13 amino acids. Germline values: CDR1 SGHNT, CDR2 YYREEE (reference sequence). This clone has only a few counts. What it binds is unknown.

The chain employs TRBV5-4 and TRBJ2-2; no clear D gene. The sequenced sample consisted of naive CD4+ T cells from blood. The sequence was collected from a woman between 18 and 29 years old in good health. CDR3 DNA: TGTGCCAGCAGCTTGGGAGCCACCGGGGAGCTGTTTTTT. Translating it yields CASSLGATGELFF.